Described below is a single T cell receptor (beta chain) sequence and its context. No antigen is known for it. There are no base qualities to consult, and no much larger clone falls within one base. Whole blood was collected in K2EDTA tubes by collaborating institutions according to the institutions' own protocols. Collaborator samples were shipped for TCRbeta analysis as frozen whole blood, isolated PBMCs, or DNA extracted from either sample type. The immunoSEQ Assay, a bias-controlled multiplex PCR, was used to amplify TCRbeta CDR3 regions from genomic DNA. Turning to the authors' computational methods: Within the assay, amplification of reference gene primers was used to estimate how many nucleated cells each sample contained. To quantify the absolute abundance of each unique TCRbeta CDR3 rearrangement, sequence reads were collapsed and filtered. For each sample, productive Simpson clonality was calculated as the square root of Simpson's diversity index over productive rearrangements. TCRdb's version of the immuneACCESS table is confined to in-frame rearrangements and falls short of the full clone set. An unresolved V gene accounts for under half of the shortfall where checked; the remainder is of unknown origin. V, J and clone size are those of that table, while D and trimming were read from the DNA. Across this sample there are roughly 200,000 clones, with around three quarters seen only once. 4.5% to 7% of the sample rests with the top ten.

Spanning cysteine to phenylalanine, the CDR3 consists of 15 amino acids. The kept DNA is CDR3 alone, 45 bases in frame from the first base. V gives up 3 bases and J gives up 3 bases, and the segment between their germline ends measures 14 bases. CDR1 and CDR2 are read off the germline V gene as KGHSH and LQKENI. The sample is drawn from a study of blood T cell repertoires in COVID-19 (dated by TCRdb to between 2020 and 2021). Some background on the complete study: Collaborator samples came from the United States, Italy and Spain and covered acute and convalescent phases of COVID-19. The dataset comprised deeply sampled blood TCRbeta repertoires from subjects exposed to, actively infected with, or recovered from COVID-19. The repertoires were released in a freely available public database intended as a resource for research on the immune response to SARS-CoV-2. A de-identified subject ID, COVID-19 status, age in years and sex were almost always included in the sample metadata. HLA class I and class II types, where available, came from metadata supplied by the sample provider rather than from assay-based typing. Samples were obtained from the ongoing ImmuneRACE study (first 160 participants) and from approximately 1,200 subjects provided by 6 global collaborators. The prospective study material was composed of cDNA or gDNA derived from T cells, B-cell-depleted T cells, or PBMCs. Study-level results and caveats: Clinical and demographic metadata were provided uncurated, with the amount varying by source and participant.

The sequence is built from TRBV18 and TRBJ1-1; perhaps TRBD1 is the D gene, with 5 bases matching. This clonotype was sampled from a woman in her 70s with acute or convalescent COVID-19. Material for sequencing was peripheral blood. The nucleotides read TGTGCCAGCTCACCGGGAGGGTCGGGGGACACTGAAGCTTTCTTT. Translated, this gives CASSPGGSGDTEAFF.